This T cell receptor (beta chain) was identified in a study of blood T cell repertoires in COVID-19. CDR1 and CDR2 from the germline V gene are SGHRS and YFSETQ. V shed 4 bases, J shed 6 bases, and the junction held 8 bases outside the gene matches. The CDR3 contains 14 residues. Produced via immunoSEQ multiplex PCR; TCRdb's table is partial and in-frame only. The repertoire holds approximately 200,000 clones, around 89% seen once, with less than 1.5% in the top ten. This chain connects TRBV5-1 to TRBJ1-1; 8 positions agree with TRBD1. The sequenced sample was PBMCs or T cells enriched from blood (not recorded which). The clonotype was recovered from a man aged 30 to 39 who had recovered from COVID-19. The CDR3 DNA sequence: TGCGCCAGCAGCAACGGACAGGGAGGCTCTGAAGCTTTCTTT. Its translation: CASSNGQGGSEAFF.